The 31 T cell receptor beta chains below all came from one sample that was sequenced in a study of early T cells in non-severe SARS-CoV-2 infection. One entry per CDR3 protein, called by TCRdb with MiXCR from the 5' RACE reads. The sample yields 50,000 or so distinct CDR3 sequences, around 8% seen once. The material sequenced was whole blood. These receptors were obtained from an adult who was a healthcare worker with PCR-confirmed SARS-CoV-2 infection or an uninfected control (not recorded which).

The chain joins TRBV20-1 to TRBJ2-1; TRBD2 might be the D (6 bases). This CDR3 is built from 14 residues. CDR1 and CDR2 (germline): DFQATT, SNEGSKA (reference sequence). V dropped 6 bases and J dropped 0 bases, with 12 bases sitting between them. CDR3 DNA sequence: TGCAGTGCCCGGGACTGGACCTCCTACAATGAGCAGTTCTTC. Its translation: CSARDWTSYNEQFF.

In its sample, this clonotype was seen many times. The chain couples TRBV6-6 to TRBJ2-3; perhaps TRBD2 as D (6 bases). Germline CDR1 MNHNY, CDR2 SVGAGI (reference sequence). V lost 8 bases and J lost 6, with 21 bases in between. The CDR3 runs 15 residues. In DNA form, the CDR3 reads TGTGCCAGCGGTTCTGAGGAGGGCAGTTTGGATACGCAGTATTTT. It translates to CASGSEEGSLDTQYF.

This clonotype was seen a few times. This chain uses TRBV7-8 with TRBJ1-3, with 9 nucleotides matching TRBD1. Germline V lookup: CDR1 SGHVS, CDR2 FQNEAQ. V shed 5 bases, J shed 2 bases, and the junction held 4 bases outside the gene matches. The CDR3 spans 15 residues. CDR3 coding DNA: TGTGCCAGCAGCGCGGGACAGGGCGCTGGAAACACCATATATTTT. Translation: CASSAGQGAGNTIYF.

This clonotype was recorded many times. The CDR3 loop reads CAASLQGGETQYF. In nucleotides, the CDR3 is TGTGCCGCGAGTCTCCAAGGGGGAGAGACCCAGTACTTC. The gene calls are TRBV25-1 and TRBJ2-5; maybe TRBD1 (6 bases). The germline V gene has CDR1 MGHDK and CDR2 SYGVNS. Deletions cut 11 bases from V and 4 bases from J, with 17 bases between. This CDR3 is 13 amino acids long.

CDR3 DNA: TGTGCCAGCAGTTTGGTTTCGAATCACAAAAACATTCAGTACTTC. The encoded protein is CASSLVSNHKNIQYF. The chain has TRBV12-3 or TRBV12-4 and TRBJ2-4; D is unresolved. This CDR3 is built from 15 residues. V dropped 3 bases and J dropped 3 bases, with 12 bases sitting between them.

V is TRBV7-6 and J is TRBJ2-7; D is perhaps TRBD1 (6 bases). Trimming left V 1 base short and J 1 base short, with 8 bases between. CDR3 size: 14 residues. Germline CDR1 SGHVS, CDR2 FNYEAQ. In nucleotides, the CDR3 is TGTGCCAGCAGCTTAGACCAGGGGTCCTACGAGCAGTACTTC. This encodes CASSLDQGSYEQYF.

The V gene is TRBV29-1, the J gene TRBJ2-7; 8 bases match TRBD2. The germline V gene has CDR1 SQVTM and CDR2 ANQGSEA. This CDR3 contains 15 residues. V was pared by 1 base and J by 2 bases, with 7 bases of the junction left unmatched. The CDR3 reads CSVEGSKRGTYEQYF. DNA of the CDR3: TGCAGCGTTGAAGGATCCAAGCGGGGGACCTACGAGCAGTACTTC.

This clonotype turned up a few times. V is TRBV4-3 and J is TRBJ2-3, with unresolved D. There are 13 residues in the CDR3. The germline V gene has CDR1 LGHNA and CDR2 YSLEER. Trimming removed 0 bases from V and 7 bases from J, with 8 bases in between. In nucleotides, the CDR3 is TGCGCCAGCAGCCAAGATGCTACGAATACGCAGTATTTT. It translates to CASSQDATNTQYF.

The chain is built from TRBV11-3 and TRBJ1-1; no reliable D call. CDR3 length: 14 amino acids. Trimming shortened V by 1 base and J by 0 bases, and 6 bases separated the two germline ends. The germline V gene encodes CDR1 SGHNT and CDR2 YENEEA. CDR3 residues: CASSLVQMNTEAFF. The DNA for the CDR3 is TGTGCCAGCAGCTTAGTACAAATGAACACTGAAGCTTTCTTT.

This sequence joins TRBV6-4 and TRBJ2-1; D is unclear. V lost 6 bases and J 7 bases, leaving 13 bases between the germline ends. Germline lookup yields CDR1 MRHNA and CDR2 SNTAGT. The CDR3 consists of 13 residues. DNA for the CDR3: TGTGCCAGCAGCGAGTCGGTTCCTAATGAGCAGTTCTTC. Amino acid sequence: CASSESVPNEQFF.

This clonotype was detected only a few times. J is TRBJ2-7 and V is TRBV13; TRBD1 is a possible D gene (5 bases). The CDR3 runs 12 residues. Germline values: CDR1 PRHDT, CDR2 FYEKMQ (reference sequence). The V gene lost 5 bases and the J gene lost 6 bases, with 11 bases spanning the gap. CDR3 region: CASSPEGVEQYF. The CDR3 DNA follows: TGTGCCAGCAGCCCCGAAGGGGTCGAGCAGTACTTC. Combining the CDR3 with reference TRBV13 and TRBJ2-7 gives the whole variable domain AAGVIQSPRHLIKEKRETATLKCYPIPRHDTVYWYQQGPGQDPQFLISFYEKMQSDKGSIPDRFSAQQFSDYHSELNMSSLELGDSALYFCASSPEGVEQYFGPGTRLTVT.

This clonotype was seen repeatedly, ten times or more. CDR3 nucleotide sequence: TGTGCCAGCAGCCCTAATACAACGCCGGGGGGCTGGGAGACCCAGTACTTC. Translation gives CASSPNTTPGGWETQYF. The chain has TRBV3-1 and TRBJ2-5, with D tentatively TRBD2 (7 bases). The CDR3 totals 17 residues. Germline V CDR1 and CDR2: LGHDT, YNNKEL (reference sequence). The ends were cut back, 4 bases at V and 5 bases at J, with 23 bases in the middle.

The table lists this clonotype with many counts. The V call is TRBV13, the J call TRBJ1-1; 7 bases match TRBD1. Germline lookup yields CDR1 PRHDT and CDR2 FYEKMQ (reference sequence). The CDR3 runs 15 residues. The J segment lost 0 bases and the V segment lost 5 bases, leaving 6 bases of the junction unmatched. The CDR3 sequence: CASSPRTGLNTEAFF. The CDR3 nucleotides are TGTGCCAGCAGCCCTCGGACAGGCTTGAACACTGAAGCTTTCTTT.

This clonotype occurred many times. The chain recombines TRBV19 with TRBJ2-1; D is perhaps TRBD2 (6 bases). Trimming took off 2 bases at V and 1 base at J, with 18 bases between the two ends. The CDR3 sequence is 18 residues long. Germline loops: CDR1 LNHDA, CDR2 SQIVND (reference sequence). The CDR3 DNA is TGTGCCAGTAGTATATACGGGAGTGTCGGGAGTTCCTACAATGAGCAGTTCTTC. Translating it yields CASSIYGSVGSSYNEQFF.

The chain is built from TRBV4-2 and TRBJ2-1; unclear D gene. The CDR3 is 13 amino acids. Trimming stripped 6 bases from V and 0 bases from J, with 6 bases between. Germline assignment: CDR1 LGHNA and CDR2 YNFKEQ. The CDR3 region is CASRGSSYNEQFF. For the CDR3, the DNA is TGTGCCAGCAGGGGCAGCTCCTACAATGAGCAGTTCTTC.

CDR3 protein: CASRDLSNQPQHF. The CDR3 DNA is TGTGCCAGCAGGGACCTTAGCAATCAGCCCCAGCATTTT. The chain has TRBV28 and TRBJ1-5; D call uncertain. CDR3 length: 13 amino acids. The V and J ends lost 6 bases and 0 bases respectively, with 6 bases between them. Germline CDR1 MDHEN, CDR2 SYDVKM.

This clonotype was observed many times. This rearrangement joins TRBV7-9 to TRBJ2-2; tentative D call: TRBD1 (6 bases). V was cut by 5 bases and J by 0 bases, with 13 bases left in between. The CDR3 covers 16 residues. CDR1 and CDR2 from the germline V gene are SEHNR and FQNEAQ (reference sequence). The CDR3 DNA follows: TGTGCCAGCAGCAAAATACAGGGCGCGAACACCGGGGAGCTGTTTTTT. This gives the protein CASSKIQGANTGELFF.

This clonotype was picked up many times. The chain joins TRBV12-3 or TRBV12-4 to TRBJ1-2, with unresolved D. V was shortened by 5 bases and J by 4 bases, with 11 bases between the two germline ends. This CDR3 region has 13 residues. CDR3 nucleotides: TGTGCCAGCAGTCCAGCCCCCCGCTATGGCTACACCTTC. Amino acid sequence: CASSPAPRYGYTF.

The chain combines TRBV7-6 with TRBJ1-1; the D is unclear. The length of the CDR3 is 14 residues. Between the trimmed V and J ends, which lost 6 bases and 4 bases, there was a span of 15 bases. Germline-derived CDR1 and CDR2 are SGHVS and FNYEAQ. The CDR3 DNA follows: TGTGCCAGCAGTGACGGTCCCCCGGGCACTGAAGCTTTCTTT. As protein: CASSDGPPGTEAFF.

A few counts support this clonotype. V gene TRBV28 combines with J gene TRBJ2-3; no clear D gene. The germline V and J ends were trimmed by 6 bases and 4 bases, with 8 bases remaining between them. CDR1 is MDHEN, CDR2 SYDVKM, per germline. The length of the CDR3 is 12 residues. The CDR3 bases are TGTGCCAGCAGGCCGGCCCCAGATACGCAGTATTTT. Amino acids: CASRPAPDTQYF.

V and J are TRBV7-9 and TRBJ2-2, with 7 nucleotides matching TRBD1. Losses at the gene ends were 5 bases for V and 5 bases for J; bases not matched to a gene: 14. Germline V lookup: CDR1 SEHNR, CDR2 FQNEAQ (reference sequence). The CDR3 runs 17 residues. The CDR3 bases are TGTGCCAGCAGCGCACCGTCCGGGACAGCCAGAACCGGGGAGCTGTTTTTT. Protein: CASSAPSGTARTGELFF.

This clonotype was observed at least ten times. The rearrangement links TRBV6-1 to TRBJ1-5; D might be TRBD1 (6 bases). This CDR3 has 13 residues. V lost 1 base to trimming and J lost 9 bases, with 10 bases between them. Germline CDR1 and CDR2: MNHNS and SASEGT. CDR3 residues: CASSEDRVRPQHF. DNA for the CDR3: TGTGCCAGCAGTGAAGACAGGGTTCGGCCCCAGCATTTT.

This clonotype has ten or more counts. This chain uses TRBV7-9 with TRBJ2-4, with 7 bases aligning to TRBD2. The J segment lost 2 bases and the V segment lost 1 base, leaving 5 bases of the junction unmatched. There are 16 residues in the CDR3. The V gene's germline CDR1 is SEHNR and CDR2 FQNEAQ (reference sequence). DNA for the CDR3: TGTGCCAGCAGCTTAGGCAGGGAGGGGTCCAAAAACATTCAGTACTTC. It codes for CASSLGREGSKNIQYF.

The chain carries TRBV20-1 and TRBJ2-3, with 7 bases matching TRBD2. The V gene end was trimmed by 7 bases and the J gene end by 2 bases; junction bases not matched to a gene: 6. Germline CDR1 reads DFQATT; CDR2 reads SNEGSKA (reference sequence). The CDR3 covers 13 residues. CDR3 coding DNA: TGCAGTGGGCTAAGCGGGGTCACAGATACGCAGTATTTT. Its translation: CSGLSGVTDTQYF.

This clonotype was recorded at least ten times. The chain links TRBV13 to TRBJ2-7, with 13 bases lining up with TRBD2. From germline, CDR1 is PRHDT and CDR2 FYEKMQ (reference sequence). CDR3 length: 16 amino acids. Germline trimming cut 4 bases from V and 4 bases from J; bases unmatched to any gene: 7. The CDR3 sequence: CASSWGLAGISYEQYF. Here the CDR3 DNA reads TGTGCCAGCAGCTGGGGACTAGCGGGAATCTCTTACGAGCAGTACTTC.

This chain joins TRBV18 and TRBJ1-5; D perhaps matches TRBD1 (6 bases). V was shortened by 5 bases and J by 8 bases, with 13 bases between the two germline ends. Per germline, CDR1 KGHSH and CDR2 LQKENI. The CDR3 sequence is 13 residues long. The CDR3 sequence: CASSARDTEPQHF. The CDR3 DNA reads TGTGCCAGCTCAGCACGGGACACGGAGCCCCAGCATTTT.

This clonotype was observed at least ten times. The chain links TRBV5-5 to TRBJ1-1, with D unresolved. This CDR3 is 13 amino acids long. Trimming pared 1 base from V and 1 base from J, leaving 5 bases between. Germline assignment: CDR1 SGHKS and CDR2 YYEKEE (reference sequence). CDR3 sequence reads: CASSLLKNTEAFF. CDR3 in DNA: TGTGCCAGCAGCTTGCTGAAGAACACTGAAGCTTTCTTT.

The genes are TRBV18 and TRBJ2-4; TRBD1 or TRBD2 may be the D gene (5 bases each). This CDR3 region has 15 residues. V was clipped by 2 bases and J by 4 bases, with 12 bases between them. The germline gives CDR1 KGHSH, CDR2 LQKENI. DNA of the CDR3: TGTGCCAGCTCACCATCGATGGGGGTAAAAAACATTCAGTACTTC. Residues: CASSPSMGVKNIQYF.

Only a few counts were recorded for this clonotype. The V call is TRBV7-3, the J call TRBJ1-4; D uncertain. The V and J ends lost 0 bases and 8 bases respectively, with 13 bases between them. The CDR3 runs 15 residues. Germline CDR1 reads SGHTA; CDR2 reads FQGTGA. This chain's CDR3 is CASSLTGQSGEKLFF. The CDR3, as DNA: TGTGCCAGCAGCTTAACGGGCCAGTCCGGGGAAAAACTGTTTTTT.

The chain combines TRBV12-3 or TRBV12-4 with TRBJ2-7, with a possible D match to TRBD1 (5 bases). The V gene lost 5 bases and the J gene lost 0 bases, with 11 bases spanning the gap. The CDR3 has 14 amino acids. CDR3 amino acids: CASSPETASYEQYF. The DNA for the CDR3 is TGTGCCAGCAGTCCTGAGACAGCCTCCTACGAGCAGTACTTC.

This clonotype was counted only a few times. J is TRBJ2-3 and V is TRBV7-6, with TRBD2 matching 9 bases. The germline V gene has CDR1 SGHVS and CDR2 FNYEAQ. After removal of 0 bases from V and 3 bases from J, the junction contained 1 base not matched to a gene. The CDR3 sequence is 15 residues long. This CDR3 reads CASSLASGSTDTQYF. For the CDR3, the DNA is TGTGCCAGCAGCTTAGCTAGCGGGAGTACAGATACGCAGTATTTT.